The 20 T cell receptor beta chains given below trace back to one sample, sequenced in a study of T cell responses to AZD1222 COVID-19 vaccine. Sequencing was performed with immunoSEQ multiplex PCR; in TCRdb, only in-frame clones are kept and a portion is missing. Among approximately 180,000 clones listed, approximately 92% were seen once. The sample here was peripheral blood, taken on day 0 of AZD1222 vaccination. The receptor source for this set is an adult in good health.

The rearrangement links TRBV6-2 or TRBV6-3 to TRBJ2-5, with D unclear. Trimming stripped 4 bases from V and 5 bases from J, with 14 bases between. CDR1 is MNHEY and CDR2 is SVGEGT in the germline V gene. The CDR3 spans 14 residues. Here the CDR3 reads CASSSPGRRETQYF. CDR3 coding DNA: TGTGCCAGCAGTTCTCCGGGTAGAAGGGAGACCCAGTACTTC.

This rearrangement joins TRBV28 to TRBJ1-2, with 7 bases fitting TRBD1. This CDR3 region has 15 residues. Germline V gives CDR1 MDHEN, CDR2 SYDVKM. V gave up 2 bases and J gave up 7 bases; unmatched junction bases: 10. CDR3 bases: TGTGCCAGCAGTTTAGCACAAAGGGGGCGTGGTGGCTACACCTTC. It codes for CASSLAQRGRGGYTF.

This sequence joins TRBV7-9 and TRBJ1-1; D gene unclear. This CDR3 comprises 11 residues. CDR1 is SEHNR, CDR2 FQNEAQ, per germline (reference sequence). V lost 5 bases and J 7 bases, leaving 8 bases between the germline ends. In DNA form, the CDR3 reads TGTGCCAGCAGCCCTCGCGGTGAAGCTTTCTTT. This encodes CASSPRGEAFF.

This rearrangement joins TRBV5-1 to TRBJ2-1; D may be TRBD1 or TRBD2 (5 bases each). Germline CDR1 SGHRS, CDR2 YFSETQ. This CDR3 comprises 14 residues. Trimming took 0 bases from V and 7 from J, leaving 11 bases between them. The CDR3 sequence is CASSLEGTANEQFF. The DNA for the CDR3 is TGCGCCAGCAGCTTGGAGGGGACGGCGAATGAGCAGTTCTTC.

The chain recombines TRBV30 with TRBJ1-1; unclear D gene. The V gene's germline CDR1 is GTSNPN and CDR2 SVGIG (reference sequence). V was clipped by 4 bases and J by 1 base, with 16 bases between them. The CDR3 totals 15 residues. The CDR3 coding sequence is TGTGCCTGGATCGCGGGAGGTAAGGGGAACACTGAAGCTTTCTTT. It yields the protein CAWIAGGKGNTEAFF.

V gene TRBV24-1 combines with J gene TRBJ2-1; no clear D gene. This CDR3 comprises 15 residues. V was cut by 1 base and J by 0 bases, with 6 bases left in between. Germline values: CDR1 KGHDR, CDR2 SFDVKD. The CDR3 protein is CATSDFRNSYNEQFF. For the CDR3, the DNA is TGTGCCACCAGTGATTTCCGGAACTCCTACAATGAGCAGTTCTTC.

The rearrangement joins TRBV4-1 to TRBJ2-2; 10 positions match TRBD1. The CDR3 contains 15 residues. In germline, CDR1 is MGHRA, CDR2 YSYEKL. V shed 4 bases and J 7 bases; nucleotides not matched to a gene: 6. The CDR3 region has the DNA TGCGCCAGCAGCCGGGGACAGGGGATGGTCGGGGAGCTGTTTTTT. Its protein product is CASSRGQGMVGELFF.

This clone has only one observation. This chain connects TRBV4-3 to TRBJ2-1, with D uncertain. V was clipped by 1 base and J by 0 bases, with 7 bases between them. Germline-derived CDR1 and CDR2 are LGHNA and YSLEER. This CDR3 contains 15 residues. The CDR3 is CASSQGTSSYNEQFF. DNA of the CDR3: TGCGCCAGCAGCCAAGGAACGAGCTCCTACAATGAGCAGTTCTTC.

This clone was seen a few times. The DNA for the CDR3 is TGTGCCAGCTCAGATTCGCCTAACACTGAAGCTTTCTTT. Translation: CASSDSPNTEAFF. This chain uses TRBV18 with TRBJ1-1, with unresolved D. CDR1 is KGHSH and CDR2 is LQKENI in the germline V gene. V was cut by 5 bases and J by 2 bases, with 9 bases left in between. The CDR3 consists of 13 residues.

The chain links TRBV18 to TRBJ2-7; D possibly corresponds to TRBD1 (5 bases). The CDR3 is 16 amino acids. V was trimmed by 2 bases and J by 5 bases, leaving 19 bases between them. Per germline, CDR1 KGHSH and CDR2 LQKENI. CDR3 loop: CASSPSSGPSGNEQYF. For the CDR3, the DNA is TGTGCCAGCTCACCATCTTCAGGGCCCTCGGGCAACGAGCAGTACTTC.

This chain joins TRBV7-8 and TRBJ1-1; no clear D gene. CDR1 is SGHVS, CDR2 FQNEAQ, per germline. Deletions cut 5 bases from V and 7 bases from J, with 11 bases between. CDR3 size: 12 residues. This CDR3 is CASSRIPREAFF. The DNA for the CDR3 is TGTGCCAGCAGCCGCATCCCTCGTGAAGCTTTCTTT. Full variable domain (outside the CDR3, taken from reference TRBV7-8 and TRBJ1-1): GAGVSQSPRYKVAKRGQDVALRCDPISGHVSLFWYQQALGQGPEFLTYFQNEAQLDKSGLPSDRFFAERPEGSVSTLKIQRTQQEDSAVYLCASSRIPREAFFGQGTRLTVV.

This clone showed up just a few times. The chain joins TRBV6-2 or TRBV6-3 to TRBJ2-1; D unresolved. Germline-derived CDR1 and CDR2 are MNHEY and SVGEGT. The CDR3 is 11 amino acids. The V and J ends lost 2 bases and 5 bases respectively, with 1 base between them. DNA of the CDR3: TGTGCCAGCAGTTACCACAATGAGCAGTTCTTC. Translation: CASSYHNEQFF.

The genes are TRBV6-6 and TRBJ1-5; 7 positions match TRBD1. J gave up 2 bases and V 6 bases, and 7 bases lay outside the gene matches. The V gene's germline CDR1 is MNHNY and CDR2 SVGAGI (reference sequence). The length of the CDR3 is 15 residues. The DNA for the CDR3 is TGTGCCAGCAGCCCCCCCGGGACAGGCAATCAGCCCCAGCATTTT. Its protein is CASSPPGTGNQPQHF.

The chain combines TRBV23-1 with TRBJ2-1; a possible D gene is TRBD2 (5 bases). TRBV23-1 is given ORF status, its function remaining uncertain. This CDR3 spans 16 amino acids. With 0 bases removed from V and 8 bases from J, the gap between germline ends came to 17 bases. The CDR3 is CASSQSWWERKDEQFF. The CDR3 DNA reads as TGCGCCAGCAGTCAATCGTGGTGGGAGAGGAAGGATGAGCAGTTCTTC.

This chain connects TRBV7-8 to TRBJ1-1; D is ambiguous. This CDR3 contains 15 residues. Between the trimmed V and J ends, which lost 5 bases and 4 bases, there was a span of 17 bases. Germline CDR1 is SGHVS and CDR2 is FQNEAQ. The CDR3 nucleotides read TGTGCCAGCAGCCCCTTGATAGGGAGGATCACTGAAGCTTTCTTT. Protein product: CASSPLIGRITEAFF.

The J gene is TRBJ1-1, the V gene TRBV29-1, with TRBD1 matching 10 bases. V dropped 6 bases and J dropped 10; count of bases not matched to a gene: 8. Per germline, CDR1 SQVTM and CDR2 ANQGSEA. The CDR3 extends over 12 amino acids. The CDR3 region has the DNA TGCAGCGTAGAGACAGGGGGCAAGGTAGCTTTCTTT. It translates to CSVETGGKVAFF.

This clone was seen only a few times. This chain connects TRBV6-1 to TRBJ2-7; D not resolved. Trimming pared 3 bases from V and 3 bases from J, leaving 9 bases between. This CDR3 has 13 residues. Germline V gene data show CDR1 as MNHNS and CDR2 as SASEGT. Written as DNA, the CDR3 is TGTGCCAGCAGTGAGAGGACGGACTACGAGCAGTACGTC. Translation gives CASSERTDYEQYV.

V is TRBV30 and J is TRBJ2-3; a weak D match, TRBD2 (6 bases). From germline, CDR1 is GTSNPN and CDR2 SVGIG (reference sequence). The CDR3 is 14 amino acids. V lost 4 bases to trimming and J lost 3 bases, with 14 bases between them. As DNA, the CDR3 is TGTGCCTGGACCCGGGACTCCTCTACAGATACGCAGTATTTT. It codes for CAWTRDSSTDTQYF.

The DNA of the CDR3 is TGTGCCAGCAGTTTATTGGGAACAGGGGACCTCATCCCCCATTATGGCTACACCTTC. It specifies CASSLLGTGDLIPHYGYTF. The chain combines TRBV27 with TRBJ1-2, with 7 nucleotides matching TRBD1. Losses at the gene ends were 1 base for V and 5 bases for J; bases not matched to a gene: 19. Germline-derived CDR1 and CDR2 are MNHEY and SMNVEV (reference sequence). The CDR3 totals 19 residues.

The chain carries TRBV6-1 and TRBJ1-5, with D unresolved. This CDR3 region has 13 residues. The V gene's germline CDR1 is MNHNS and CDR2 SASEGT. V was clipped by 2 bases and J by 2 bases, with 4 bases between them. In DNA, the CDR3 is TGTGCCAGCAGTGAAAGGGGCAATCAGCCCCAGCATTTT. Its protein product is CASSERGNQPQHF.